This note documents a single T cell receptor (beta chain) sequence. This clone has a handful of counts. There is no known antigen for this receptor. One base away there is no much larger clone; base qualities are not given. Preparation of the library involved the immunoSEQ multiplex PCR assay. TCRdb limited this immuneACCESS table to in-frame rearrangements with V and J called. A share of clones is missing; checked studies link under half to unresolved V genes, and the rest is unexplained. The sample table lists 78,000 or so clones, roughly 84% of them with a count of one. The ten top clones hold 3% to 4% of the sample. This specimen comes from a study of control samples from healthy donors and cancer patients (dated by TCRdb to 2018 to 2021). The CDR3 sequence holds 15 residues, the cysteine and phenylalanine included. Only the CDR3 DNA is retained, 45 bases long and in frame from the first base. CDR1 is given as SGHRS and CDR2 as YFSETQ, both from the germline V gene. For this chain, trimming is 4 bases at the V end and 2 bases at the J end, and the number of junction bases without a gene match is 5.

Source material: blood. The V gene is TRBV5-1 and the J gene is TRBJ2-7; 11 central nucleotides agree with TRBD2. This TCR came from a woman aged 45-59 years in good health. CDR3 protein: CASSPGLAVAYEQYF. The DNA sequence is given as TGCGCCAGCAGCCCGGGACTAGCGGTCGCCTACGAGCAGTACTTC.